The 12 T cell receptor beta chains below were found in one sample sequenced in a study of cytomegalovirus exposure and HLA in healthy donors. Use of 60 Vbeta and 13 Jbeta primers characterized the PCR. Measured with immunoSEQ multiplex PCR; TCRdb has only the in-frame clones, and not every one. The table records more than 90,000 clones, under 80% of them present only once. Sequenced sample: PBMCs. These receptor sequences come from a woman in her fifties or sixties in good health and CMV-seropositive.

This chain joins TRBV5-1 and TRBJ1-1; perhaps TRBD1 as D (6 bases). Germline-derived CDR1 and CDR2 are SGHRS and YFSETQ. V was trimmed by 4 bases and J by 0 bases, leaving 13 bases between them. The CDR3 sequence is 15 residues long. The CDR3 DNA reads as TGCGCCAGCAGCGGGGGGGCAGACCTGAACACTGAAGCTTTCTTT. Translated: CASSGGADLNTEAFF.

On this clone: Other nucleotide sequences in the sample specify the same CDR3. The V and J genes are TRBV28 and TRBJ1-5, with no clear D. Germline V CDR1 and CDR2: MDHEN, SYDVKM. The V end lost 4 bases, the J end lost 4 bases, and 5 bases lay between the germline ends. The CDR3 sequence is 12 residues long. CDR3 DNA: TGTGCCAGCAGTTCCCTTAATCAGCCCCAGCATTTT. Its translation: CASSSLNQPQHF.

The V and J genes are TRBV9 and TRBJ1-3, with TRBD1 matching over 7 bases. The CDR3 consists of 17 residues. In germline, CDR1 is SGDLS, CDR2 YYNGEE. Unmatched junction bases numbered 9, after V lost 2 bases and J lost 1 base. The CDR3 protein is CASSVGLGGASGNTIYF. DNA of the CDR3: TGTGCCAGCAGCGTTGGGTTAGGGGGCGCGTCTGGAAACACCATATATTTT.

In this sample, this clone turned up a few times. The chain's CDR3 is CASSYGGGSSYNEQFF. The CDR3 DNA reads TGTGCCAGCAGTTACGGCGGGGGGTCTTCCTACAATGAGCAGTTCTTC. The chain joins TRBV6-6 to TRBJ2-1, with 8 bases lining up with TRBD2. Losses at the gene ends were 2 bases for V and 1 base for J; bases not matched to a gene: 4. Germline CDR1 is MNHNY and CDR2 is SVGAGI (reference sequence). The CDR3 totals 16 residues.

There are a few counts of this clone. This chain connects TRBV27 to TRBJ2-5; 10 bases align to TRBD1. Germline V gives CDR1 MNHEY, CDR2 SMNVEV (reference sequence). This CDR3 is built from 16 residues. Unmatched junction bases numbered 5, after V lost 0 bases and J lost 4 bases. CDR3 bases: TGTGCCAGCAGTTTATCGGGGACAGGGGATGGAGAGACCCAGTACTTC. Its protein is CASSLSGTGDGETQYF.

The chain uses TRBV19 and TRBJ1-4; 9 bases are shared with TRBD1. Germline V gene data show CDR1 as LNHDA and CDR2 as SQIVND (reference sequence). V was clipped by 7 bases and J by 6 bases; unmatched bases: 18. This CDR3 has 18 amino acids. CDR3 DNA: TGTGCCAGTACCCCCGGCCACAGGGGGCGAGAAAGAGATGAAAAACTGTTTTTT. Translated: CASTPGHRGRERDEKLFF. Full variable domain (rest looked up from reference TRBV19 and TRBJ1-4): DGGITQSPKYLFRKEGQNVTLSCEQNLNHDAMYWYRQDPGQGLRLIYYSQIVNDFQKGDIAEGYSVSREKKESFPLTVTSAQKNPTAFYLCASTPGHRGRERDEKLFFGSGTQLSVL.

The DNA for the CDR3 is TGTGCCAGCTCACCACTCCAAAAAGAGACCCAGTACTTC. It translates to CASSPLQKETQYF. This chain uses TRBV18 with TRBJ2-5; D is unresolved. The CDR3 runs 13 residues. Germline CDR1 reads KGHSH; CDR2 reads LQKENI. V shed 1 base and J shed 3 bases, with 6 bases lying between them.

This chain links TRBV6-6 with TRBJ2-1; 10 bases align to TRBD2. Germline V gene sequence: CDR1 MNHNY, CDR2 SVGAGI (reference sequence). The CDR3 is 16 residues long. V shed 6 bases and J 8 bases; nucleotides not matched to a gene: 13. CDR3 protein: CASSLPQAGGNDEQFF. In DNA, the CDR3 is TGTGCCAGCAGCCTCCCCCAAGCGGGGGGGAACGATGAGCAGTTCTTC.

V is TRBV27 and J is TRBJ1-4; D perhaps matches TRBD1 (5 bases). This CDR3 is built from 15 residues. V was shortened by 4 bases and J by 4 bases, with 13 bases between the two germline ends. CDR1 and CDR2 from the germline V gene are MNHEY and SMNVEV (reference sequence). CDR3 sequence (DNA): TGTGCCAGCAGTTATCGGCGACAGAGTAATGAAAAACTGTTTTTT. This encodes CASSYRRQSNEKLFF.

This sequence joins TRBV18 and TRBJ2-1; 11 bases agree with TRBD1. The CDR3 spans 14 residues. In germline, CDR1 is KGHSH, CDR2 LQKENI. V gave up 6 bases and J gave up 5 bases; unmatched junction bases: 3. CDR3 sequence reads: CASSGQGADNEQFF. Here the CDR3 DNA reads TGTGCCAGCTCCGGACAGGGGGCTGACAATGAGCAGTTCTTC.

The chain employs TRBV6-1 and TRBJ2-3; D call uncertain. This CDR3 contains 16 residues. Germline lookup yields CDR1 MNHNS and CDR2 SASEGT. V lost 0 bases to trimming and J lost 3 bases, with 13 bases between them. DNA of the CDR3: TGTGCCAGCAGTGAAGCTGTTCTAGTAGGTACAGATACGCAGTATTTT. Protein: CASSEAVLVGTDTQYF.

CDR3 DNA: TGTGCCAGCACCCCCGGGGGGACTAGCGGGAAGAATGAGCAGTTCTTC. This encodes CASTPGGTSGKNEQFF. The chain has TRBV5-4 and TRBJ2-1; 13 bases agree with TRBD2. V was clipped by 6 bases and J by 7 bases; unmatched bases: 10. There are 16 residues in the CDR3. In germline, CDR1 is SGHNT, CDR2 YYREEE (reference sequence).